This T cell receptor (beta chain) was retrieved from a study of T cells in Graves' hyperthyroidism and ophthalmopathy. RNA transcripts served as the template for amplifying TCR beta CDR3 regions. First-round RT-PCR of the TCR CDR3 relied on the HTBI primer set. MiXCR, applied by TCRdb to the multiplex PCR reads, yields one record per CDR3 protein. The sample has some 510,000 distinct CDR3 sequences, less than 25% seen once. Researchers defined stable Graves' hyperthyroidism as no ophthalmopathy progression within 18 months. Patients between 18 and 65 years old had hyperthyroidism, newly diagnosed and lasting under 2 months. Investigators excluded patients with uncontrolled infection, other autoimmune disease, pregnancy or lactation. Clinicians diagnosed patients from clinical symptoms, serum thyroxine and TRAb, thyroid ultrasound and orbital computed tomography. This clonotype was detected many times.

CDR1 is SGHTA, CDR2 FQGNSA, per germline. V gave up 4 bases and J gave up 0 bases, with 13 bases separating them. The CDR3 spans 15 residues. The receptor was derived from a man between 18 and 35 years old with Graves' hyperthyroidism. The sequencing input was blood. The chain carries TRBV7-2 and TRBJ2-7; D not resolved. The DNA of the CDR3 is TGTGCCAGCAGCTCGGGCTCTTGGTACTCCTACGAGCAGTACTTC. Residues: CASSSGSWYSYEQYF.